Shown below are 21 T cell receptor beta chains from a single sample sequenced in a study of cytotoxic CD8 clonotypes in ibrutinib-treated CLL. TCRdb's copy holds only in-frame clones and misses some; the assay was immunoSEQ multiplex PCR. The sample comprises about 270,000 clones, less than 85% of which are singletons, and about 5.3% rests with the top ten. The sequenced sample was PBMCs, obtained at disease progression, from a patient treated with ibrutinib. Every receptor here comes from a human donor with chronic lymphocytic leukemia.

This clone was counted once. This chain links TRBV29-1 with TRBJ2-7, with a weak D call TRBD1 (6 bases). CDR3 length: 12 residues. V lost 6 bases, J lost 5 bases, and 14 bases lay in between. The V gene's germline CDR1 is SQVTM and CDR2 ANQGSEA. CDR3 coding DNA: TGCAGCGTCGTGGACAGACAGGACGAGCAGTACTTC. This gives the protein CSVVDRQDEQYF.

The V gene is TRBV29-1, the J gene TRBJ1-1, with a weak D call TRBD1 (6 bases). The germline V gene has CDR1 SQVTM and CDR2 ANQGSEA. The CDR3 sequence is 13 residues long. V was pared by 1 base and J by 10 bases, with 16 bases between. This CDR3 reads CSVEVTGLGGAFF. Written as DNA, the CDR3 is TGCAGCGTTGAAGTTACAGGGTTGGGAGGAGCTTTCTTT.

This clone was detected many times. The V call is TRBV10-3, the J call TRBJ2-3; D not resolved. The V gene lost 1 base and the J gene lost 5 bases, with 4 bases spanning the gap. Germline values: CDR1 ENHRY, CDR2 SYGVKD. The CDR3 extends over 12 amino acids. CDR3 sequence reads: CAISEWEDTQYF. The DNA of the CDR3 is TGTGCCATCAGTGAGTGGGAAGATACGCAGTATTTT.

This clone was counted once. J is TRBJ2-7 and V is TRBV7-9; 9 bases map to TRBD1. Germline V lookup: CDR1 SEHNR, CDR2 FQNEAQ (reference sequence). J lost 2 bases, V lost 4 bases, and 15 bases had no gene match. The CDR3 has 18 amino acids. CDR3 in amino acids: CASSSTIQGARGTYEQYF. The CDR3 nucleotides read TGTGCCAGCAGCTCCACCATACAGGGGGCCCGCGGGACCTACGAGCAGTACTTC.

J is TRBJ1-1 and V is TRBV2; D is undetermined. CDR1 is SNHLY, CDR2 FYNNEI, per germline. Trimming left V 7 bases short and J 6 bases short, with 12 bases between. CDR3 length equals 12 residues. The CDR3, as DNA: TGTGCCAGCATACTTTCGGATTCTGAAGCTTTCTTT. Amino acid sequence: CASILSDSEAFF.

CDR3 coding DNA: TGCGCCAGCAGCCAAGAAGATGGCAGGCTGGGGCAAGCTTTCTTT. The encoded protein is CASSQEDGRLGQAFF. The J gene is TRBJ1-1, the V gene TRBV4-1, with D tentatively TRBD1 (5 bases). This CDR3 contains 15 residues. V was shortened by 0 bases and J by 9 bases, with 17 bases between the two germline ends. Germline V gene lookup returns CDR1 MGHRA and CDR2 YSYEKL.

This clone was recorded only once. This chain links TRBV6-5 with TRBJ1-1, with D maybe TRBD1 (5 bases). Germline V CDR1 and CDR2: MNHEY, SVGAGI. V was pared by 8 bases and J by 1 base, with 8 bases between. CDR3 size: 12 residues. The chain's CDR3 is CASGTGNTEAFF. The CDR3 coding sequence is TGTGCCAGCGGGACGGGGAACACTGAAGCTTTCTTT.

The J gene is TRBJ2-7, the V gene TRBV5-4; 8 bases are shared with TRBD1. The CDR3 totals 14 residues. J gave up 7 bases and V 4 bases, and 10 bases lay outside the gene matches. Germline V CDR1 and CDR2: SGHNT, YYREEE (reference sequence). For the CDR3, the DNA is TGTGCCAGCAGCAATCCAGGGGGCTCGGATGAGCAGTACTTC. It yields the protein CASSNPGGSDEQYF.

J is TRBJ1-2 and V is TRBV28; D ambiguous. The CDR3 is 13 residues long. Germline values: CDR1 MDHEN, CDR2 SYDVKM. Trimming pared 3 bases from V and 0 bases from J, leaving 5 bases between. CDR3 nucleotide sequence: TGTGCCAGCAGTTTGCCTACTAACTATGGCTACACCTTC. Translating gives CASSLPTNYGYTF.

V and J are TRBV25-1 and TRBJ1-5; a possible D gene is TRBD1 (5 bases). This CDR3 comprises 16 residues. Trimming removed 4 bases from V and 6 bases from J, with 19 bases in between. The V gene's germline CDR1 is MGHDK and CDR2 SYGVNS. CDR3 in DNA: TGTGCCAGCAGTGCTGCCGAGTGGGGGTTAGGTCAGCCCCAGCATTTT. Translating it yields CASSAAEWGLGQPQHF. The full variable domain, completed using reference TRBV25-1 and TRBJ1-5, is EADIYQTPRYLVIGTGKKITLECSQTMGHDKMYWYQQDPGMELHLIHYSYGVNSTEKGDLSSESTVSRIRTEHFPLTLESARPSHTSQYLCASSAAEWGLGQPQHFGDGTRLSIL.

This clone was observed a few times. CDR3 protein: CASSLAPRGPSLHEKLFF. The CDR3 bases are TGTGCCAGCAGCTTAGCGCCCAGGGGGCCTAGTCTACATGAAAAACTGTTTTTT. The rearrangement uses TRBV7-6 and TRBJ1-4; 8 bases align to TRBD1. The CDR3 consists of 18 residues. Looked up from germline, CDR1 is SGHVS and CDR2 is FNYEAQ. Trimming at V came to 0 bases and at J to 6 bases, leaving 12 bases not matched to a gene.

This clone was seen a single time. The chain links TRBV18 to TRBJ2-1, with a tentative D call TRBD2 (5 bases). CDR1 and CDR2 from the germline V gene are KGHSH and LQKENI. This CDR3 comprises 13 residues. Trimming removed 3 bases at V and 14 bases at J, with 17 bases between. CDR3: CASSPIAEAGEFF. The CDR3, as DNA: TGTGCCAGCTCACCTATCGCGGAGGCGGGTGAGTTCTTC.

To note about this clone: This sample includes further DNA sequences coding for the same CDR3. CDR3 sequence: CASSLGGREKLFF. The DNA for the CDR3 is TGCGCCAGCAGCTTGGGGGGCCGGGAAAAACTGTTTTTT. The rearrangement uses TRBV5-1 and TRBJ1-4, with D maybe TRBD1 (5 bases). The CDR3 is 13 amino acids. CDR1 is SGHRS and CDR2 is YFSETQ in the germline V gene. V gave up 0 bases and J gave up 8 bases, with 8 bases separating them. The whole variable domain, filled in from reference TRBV5-1 and TRBJ1-4, reads KAGVTQTPRYLIKTRGQQVTLSCSPISGHRSVSWYQQTPGQGLQFLFEYFSETQRNKGNFPGRFSGRQFSNSRSEMNVSTLELGDSALYLCASSLGGREKLFFGSGTQLSVL.

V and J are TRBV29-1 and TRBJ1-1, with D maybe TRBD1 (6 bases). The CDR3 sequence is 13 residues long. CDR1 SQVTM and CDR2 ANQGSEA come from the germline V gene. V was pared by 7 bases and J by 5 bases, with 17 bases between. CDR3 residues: CSAEGRGWTEAFF. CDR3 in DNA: TGCAGCGCCGAAGGCAGGGGTTGGACTGAAGCTTTCTTT.

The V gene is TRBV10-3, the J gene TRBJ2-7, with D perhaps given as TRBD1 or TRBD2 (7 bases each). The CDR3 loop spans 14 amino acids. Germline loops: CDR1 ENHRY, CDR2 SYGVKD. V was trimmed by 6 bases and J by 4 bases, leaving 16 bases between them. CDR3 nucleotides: TGTGCCATCAGGGCCCCGCAGGGGGGGTACGAGCAGTACTTC. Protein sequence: CAIRAPQGGYEQYF.

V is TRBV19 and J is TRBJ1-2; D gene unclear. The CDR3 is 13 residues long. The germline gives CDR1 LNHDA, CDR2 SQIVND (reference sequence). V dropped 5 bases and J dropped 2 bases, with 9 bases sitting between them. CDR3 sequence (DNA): TGTGCCAGTAGTCCCAAACCCAACTATGGCTACACCTTC. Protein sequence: CASSPKPNYGYTF.

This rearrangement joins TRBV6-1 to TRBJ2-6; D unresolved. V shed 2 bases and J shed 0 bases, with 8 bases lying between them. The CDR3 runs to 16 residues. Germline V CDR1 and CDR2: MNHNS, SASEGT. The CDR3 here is CASSERLLSGANVLTF. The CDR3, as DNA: TGTGCCAGCAGTGAAAGGCTCCTCTCTGGGGCCAACGTCCTGACTTTC.

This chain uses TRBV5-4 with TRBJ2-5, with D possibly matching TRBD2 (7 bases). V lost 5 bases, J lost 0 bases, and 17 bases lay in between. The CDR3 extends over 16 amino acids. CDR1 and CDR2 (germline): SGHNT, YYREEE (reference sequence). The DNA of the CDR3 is TGTGCCAGCAGGGCGGGGGCCGGGGGACACCAAGAGACCCAGTACTTC. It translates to CASRAGAGGHQETQYF. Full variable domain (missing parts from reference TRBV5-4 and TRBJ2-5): ETGVTQSPTHLIKTRGQQVTLRCSSQSGHNTVSWYQQALGQGPQFIFQYYREEENGRGNFPPRFSGLQFPNYSSELNVNALELDDSALYLCASRAGAGGHQETQYFGPGTRLLVL.

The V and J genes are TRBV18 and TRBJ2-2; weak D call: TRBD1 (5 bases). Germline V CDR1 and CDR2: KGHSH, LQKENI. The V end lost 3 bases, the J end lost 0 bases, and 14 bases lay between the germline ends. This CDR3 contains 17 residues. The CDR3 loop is CASSPLAAGSNTGELFF. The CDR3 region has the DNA TGTGCCAGCTCACCCCTCGCGGCAGGGTCGAACACCGGGGAGCTGTTTTTT.

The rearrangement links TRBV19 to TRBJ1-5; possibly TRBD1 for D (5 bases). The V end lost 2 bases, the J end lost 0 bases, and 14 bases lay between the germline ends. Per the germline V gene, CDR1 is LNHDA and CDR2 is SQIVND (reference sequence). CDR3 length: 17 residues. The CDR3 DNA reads TGTGCCAGTAGTATACCGAGGGGCCAGGTTAGCAATCAGCCCCAGCATTTT. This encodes CASSIPRGQVSNQPQHF. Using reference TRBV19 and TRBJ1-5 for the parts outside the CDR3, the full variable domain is DGGITQSPKYLFRKEGQNVTLSCEQNLNHDAMYWYRQDPGQGLRLIYYSQIVNDFQKGDIAEGYSVSREKKESFPLTVTSAQKNPTAFYLCASSIPRGQVSNQPQHFGDGTRLSIL.

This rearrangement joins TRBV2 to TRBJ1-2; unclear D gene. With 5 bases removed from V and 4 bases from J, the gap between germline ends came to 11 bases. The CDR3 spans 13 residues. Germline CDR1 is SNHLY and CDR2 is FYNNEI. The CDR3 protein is CASSTRPTYGYTF. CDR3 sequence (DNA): TGTGCCAGCAGTACTAGGCCCACCTATGGCTACACCTTC. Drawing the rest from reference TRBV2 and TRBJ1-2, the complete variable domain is EPEVTQTPSHQVTQMGQEVILRCVPISNHLYFYWYRQILGQKVEFLVSFYNNEISEKSEIFDDQFSVERPDGSNFTLKIRSTKLEDSAMYFCASSTRPTYGYTFGSGTRLTVV.